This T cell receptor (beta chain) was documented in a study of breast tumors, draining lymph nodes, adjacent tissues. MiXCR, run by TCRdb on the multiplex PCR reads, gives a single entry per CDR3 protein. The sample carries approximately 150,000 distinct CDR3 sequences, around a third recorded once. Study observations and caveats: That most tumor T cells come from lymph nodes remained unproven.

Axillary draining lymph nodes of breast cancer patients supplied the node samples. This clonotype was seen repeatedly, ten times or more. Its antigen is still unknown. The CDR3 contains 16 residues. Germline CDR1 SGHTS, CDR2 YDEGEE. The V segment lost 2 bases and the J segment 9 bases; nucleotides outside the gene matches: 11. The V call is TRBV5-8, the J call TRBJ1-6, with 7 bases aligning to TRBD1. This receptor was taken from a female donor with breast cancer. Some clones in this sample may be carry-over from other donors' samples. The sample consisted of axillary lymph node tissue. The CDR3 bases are TGTGCCAGCAGCTTCTCTGGATGGACAGGTTCTTCACCCCTCCACTTT. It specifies CASSFSGWTGSSPLHF. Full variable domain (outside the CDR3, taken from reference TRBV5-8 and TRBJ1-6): EAGVTQSPTHLIKTRGQQATLRCSPISGHTSVYWYQQALGLGLQFLLWYDEGEERNRGNFPPRFSGRQFPNYSSELNVNALELEDSALYLCASSFSGWTGSSPLHFGNGTRLTVT.